The clone carrying this T cell receptor (beta chain) was counted many times. The antigen remains undetermined. Germline CDR1 is SGHDT and CDR2 is YYEEEE. V was cut by 2 bases and J by 5 bases, with 5 bases left in between. The CDR3 runs to 12 residues. Each CDR3 protein is one row after TCRdb ran MiXCR on the reads. Of roughly 68,000 distinct CDR3 sequences detected, over 20% appear once; the ten largest clones hold under 85%. This sample stems from a study of T cell repertoires in cytomegalovirus infection. Study-wide context: Researchers turned to recently identified HLA-C-restricted CMV epitopes as well as well-studied HLA-B-restricted ones.

Study findings and constraints: Dominating the ex vivo response were HLA-C-restricted CMV-specific TCR beta clonotypes.

This receptor was obtained from a human donor in good health (CMV status not recorded). Some clones in this sample may be carry-over from other donors' samples. This sequence joins TRBV5-6 and TRBJ1-5, with D perhaps TRBD1 (5 bases). The sequencing here drew on CD8+ T cells from cultured PBMCs, taken from culture after CMV antigen stimulation. DNA of the CDR3: TGTGCCAGCAGCTTAGGGGATCAGCCCCAGCATTTT. Its translation is CASSLGDQPQHF.